This T cell receptor beta chain derives from a study of vaccination and CD4 T cells after COVID-19 (dated by TCRdb to about 2022). Study-level background: Every convalescent patient had a positive nasal swab PCR test for SARS-CoV-2, with mild disease in several patients and severe disease in one. Culture stimuli were overlapping spike peptide pools from SARS-CoV-2 and from the common cold coronaviruses HCoV-NL63, HCoV-OC43 and HCoV-229E. In control cultures, a CEFX viral epitope pool was used as positive control, an HIV-1 Nef peptide pool was used as negative control, or no peptide was added. The convalescent cohort comprised six males and four females, including two Hispanic individuals, seven Caucasians, two Asians and one multiracial person. Two doses of either the Pfizer-BioNTech BNT162b2 vaccine (n=8) or the Moderna mRNA-1273 vaccine (n=2) were administered to participants. The time from the second vaccine dose to post-vaccine blood sampling had a median of roughly 72 days and ranged from roughly 12 to 241 days. In fewer than 12 COVID-19 convalescent patients and a few infection-naive healthy vaccine recipients, researchers compared the spike-specific CD4+ TCR repertoire from before mRNA vaccination with the repertoire from after. Post-COVID blood samples were collected from convalescent patients a median of around 100 days after diagnosis, with a range of about 35 to 170 days. What the authors observed across the whole study: The number of convalescent patients in the study was relatively small, and the study did not examine early timepoints following natural infection. In convalescent patients, a median 86.3% of post-vaccine SARS-CoV-2-reactive clones were detected only after vaccination, suggesting vaccine-specific priming. The median number of SARS-CoV-2-reactive clonotypes rose from about 19 after infection to about 40 after vaccination, but the change was not significant. Nearly all vaccine-specific clones in convalescent patients (304 of 307) were mono-reactive for SARS-CoV-2 spike rather than cross-reactive with common cold coronaviruses.

Counted from cysteine to phenylalanine, this CDR3 has 15 amino acids. Left in the record is the CDR3 DNA by itself, 45 bases read in frame from the first base. From the germline V gene, CDR1 is MNHNS and CDR2 is SASEGT. Relative to germline, V is missing 6 bases and J is missing 6 bases, with 7 bases of the junction outside any gene match. Library preparation used PCR. DNA from cultured CD4+ T cells underwent TCR sequencing with the Oncomine TCR Beta short-read assay at the Johns Hopkins FTIC core. Genomic DNA was extracted from the cultured CD4+ T cells with the QIAamp micro DNA kit. Oncomine TCR Beta libraries from cultured CD4+ T cells were pooled using unique dual indexes and sequenced on an Illumina iSeq 100. The source study handled its data this way. Non-productive sequences were filtered out, and CDR3s that did not start with C, did not end with F or W, or were shorter than 7 amino acids were discarded. Antigen-specific clonotypes were identified using the MANAFEST web application through comparison of peptide-stimulated wells with reference and other culture wells. To be called positive, a clone needed an FDR below 0.05, an odds ratio above 5, and a productive frequency above 0.1% in at least two of three replicate wells. Clonotypes that were significantly expanded in both SARS-CoV-2 spike wells and at least one common cold coronavirus spike condition were defined as cross-reactive. CDR3 homology was assessed with Levenshtein distances (stringdist) and unrooted phylogenetic trees (ape) in R version 3.6.1. Using fastp trimming at Q25 and MiXCR clonotype assembly, TCRdb reanalyzed the public sequencing data and kept in-frame beta chains. Each entry merges the rows of one CDR3 protein and shows their most common DNA and genes. Clone size and V and J calls follow TCRdb, not the original study. The sample contains approximately 10,000 distinct CDR3 sequences, about 48% of them found a single time. The leading ten clones occupy 20% to 25% of the sample.

The treatment or condition label on this specimen signifies: roughly ten-day PBMC culture with coronavirus spike peptide pools or control peptides (ViraFEST assay). The ViraFEST assay, used in the study, expanded antigen-specific T cells with peptide pools and then identified the expanded clonotypes through TCR sequencing. The convalescent patients' positive SARS-CoV-2 PCR tests were from March to December 2020, which was before the Alpha, Beta and Delta variants emerged in the United States. Approximately 2.1 million PBMCs per well were cultured in IMDM with approximately 5.2% human AB serum and 8.5 to 10 IU/ml IL-2, plus 10 ug/ml peptide pools. On days 3 and 7, half of the culture medium was replaced with fresh IL-2-containing medium. Once the cells had been in culture for over 9 days, the EasySep CD4+ T cell isolation kit was used to isolate CD4+ T cells by negative selection. Ficoll-Paque Plus gradient centrifugation was used to isolate PBMCs from whole blood, and the isolated PBMCs were then either used fresh or cryopreserved at -140C. Culture conditions were generally each tested in triplicate wells.

This clonotype has only a few counts. Its antigen remains unidentified. No base quality values were provided; no much bigger clone lies one nucleotide off. Source: cultured CD4+ T cells from blood, taken after SARS-CoV-2 vaccination. The receptor comes from a human donor with COVID-19. In this chain, TRBV6-1 is recombined with TRBJ2-2, with TRBD2 matching 10 junction bases. The CDR3 is CASRLAGGVAGELFF. The nucleotide sequence reads TGTGCCAGCAGATTAGCGGGGGGTGTGGCCGGGGAGCTGTTTTTT.